This entry describes one T cell receptor (beta chain). There are many counts of this clonotype. There is no known antigen for this receptor. It has no much larger one-base neighbor in the sample; base qualities were not kept. This record belongs to a study of T cells in Graves' hyperthyroidism and ophthalmopathy (dated by TCRdb to 2018 to 2020). About the study as a whole: TCR V-J signatures able to tell the groups apart were searched for in a discovery cohort of approximately 95 patients, of whom more than 40 had Graves' ophthalmopathy and about 60 had stable Graves' hyperthyroidism. Whether ophthalmopathy could be predicted prospectively was tested in an independent validation cohort made up of roughly 19 hyperthyroidism patients plus 17 patients who later progressed to ophthalmopathy. For training and testing, the 100 or so patients in the discovery cohort were randomly divided in a 7:3 ratio. Thyroid tissue and blood T-cell repertoires from six Graves' hyperthyroidism patients were also compared in the study. After sampling, hyperthyroidism patients received methimazole starting at 30 mg daily, and ophthalmopathy patients received high-dose intravenous methylprednisolone. The paper reports TCR Vbeta CDR3 sequencing of approximately 140 peripheral blood samples: under 45 ophthalmopathy, fewer than 80 hyperthyroidism and around 17 progressor patients.

Stable Graves' hyperthyroidism was defined as no progression to ophthalmopathy during 18 months of follow-up. Hyperthyroidism patients were aged 18 to 65 years and newly diagnosed, with disease duration of less than 2 months. Patients with uncontrolled infections, other autoimmune diseases, pregnancy or lactation were excluded. Clinical symptoms, serum thyroxine and TRAb, thyroid ultrasound, and orbital computed tomography formed the basis for the diagnoses. Total RNA was extracted using Trizol reagent, and RNA quality was assessed on an Agilent 2100 Bioanalyzer. The TCR beta CDR3 regions were amplified from RNA transcripts. The first round of RT-PCR for the TCR CDR3 was performed with the HTBI primer set and the Qiagen OneStep RT-PCR kit. The libraries were constructed in a second round of multiplex PCR and then size-selected and purified. Libraries were sequenced paired-end with 100 bp reads on an Illumina HiSeq2000. Under the source paper's analysis protocol: SOAPnuke was used to process the raw data, removing reads that contained adapters or uncalled bases, had a mean Phred below 15, or lacked an exact match to the constant primer or identifier. High-quality paired reads were merged with COPE v1.2.5, and unique nucleotide sequences were defined as clonotypes. Clonotypes were aligned to IMGT TRBV, TRBD and TRBJ reference segments using MiTCR v1.1. Only V-J combinations with frequency above 0.0001, covering 99% to 99.2% of repertoires, were analysed. The TCS score was defined as F50 (clonal expansion) divided by E x V (chaos), with BLOSUM62-based TCRdist calculated between CDR3 peptides within each V-J. Welch's t-statistics and random forest reduced several hundred V-J features to under 15, which were used in a naive Bayes classifier (R e1071). The Morisita-Horn index was used to measure how similar the thyroid and blood repertoires were. TCRdb reworked the public reads: Q25 trimming with fastp, MiXCR clone assembly, productive beta chains retained. Entries are consolidated by CDR3 protein sequence, retaining the most common genes and DNA. The V and J calls were determined by TCRdb, not by the authors. The sample contains approximately 95,000 distinct CDR3 sequences, approximately 42% of them found a single time. The ten largest clones represent roughly a tenth of the sample.

Trimming at the junction amounts to 6 bases on V and 2 bases on J, and the germline ends lie 10 bases apart. The germline V gene supplies CDR1 SGHAT and CDR2 FQNNGV. The CDR3, cysteine through phenylalanine, is 13 amino acids long. The sequence is cut down to CDR3 DNA, 39 bases in frame from base 1. Overall study results and their limits: No statistical method was used to set the sample size in advance, and investigators knew the group allocation. In validation, the model predicted progression to ophthalmopathy with around 71% sensitivity and approximately 78% specificity, a median of around six months before onset. Ophthalmopathy was separated from stable hyperthyroidism by a 13 V-J signature model, with about 88% sensitivity and 81% to 82% specificity obtained in cross-validation and 80%/75% obtained in testing. Most expanded thyroid clonotypes (frequency above 0.001) were also detected in blood, suggesting blood repertoires may reflect thyroid immune responses.

The receptor's source is a woman in her twenties or thirties with Graves' hyperthyroidism. Recombination joined TRBV11-2 with TRBJ1-2; the D gene is possibly TRBD1, with 5 bases matching. The specimen was peripheral blood or thyroid tissue (not recorded which). The sequenced DNA: TGTGCCAGCAGGTCGACAGAGAACTATGGCTACACCTTC. Its coded protein is CASRSTENYGYTF.